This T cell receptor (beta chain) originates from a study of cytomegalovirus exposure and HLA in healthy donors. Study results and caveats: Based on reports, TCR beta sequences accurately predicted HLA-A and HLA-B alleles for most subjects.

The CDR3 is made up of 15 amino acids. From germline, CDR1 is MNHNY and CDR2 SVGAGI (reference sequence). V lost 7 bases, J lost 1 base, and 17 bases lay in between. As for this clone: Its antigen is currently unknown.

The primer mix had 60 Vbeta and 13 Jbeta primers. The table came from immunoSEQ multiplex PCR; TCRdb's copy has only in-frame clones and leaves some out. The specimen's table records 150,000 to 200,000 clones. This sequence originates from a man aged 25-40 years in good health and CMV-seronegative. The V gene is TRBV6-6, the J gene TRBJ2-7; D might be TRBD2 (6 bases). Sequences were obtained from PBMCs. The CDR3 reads CASTTGDYSSYEQYF. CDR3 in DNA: TGTGCCAGCACCACGGGAGATTACTCATCCTACGAGCAGTACTTC.